The rows below give T cell receptor beta chains drawn from one sample of a study of CD8 T cell repertoires and HIV-1 epitope variants. Clones were sequenced by immunoSEQ multiplex PCR, and TCRdb holds only the in-frame ones, with some missing. The data show a few thousand clones, with over 60% seen just once and about 40% held by the top ten. No antigen has been assigned to these receptors. The sequencing sample was made of cultured CD8+ T cells derived from PBMCs. Receptor source: a male donor with HIV. The CDR3 runs from the conserved cysteine through the conserved F or W. A D gene is named only where the DNA matches it firmly. Rows give clone size only sometimes, using once, few, many, or a class for an expanded clone.

D gene: TRBD2; V gene: TRBV4-2; J gene: TRBJ2-5; clone size: NA; CDR3 DNA: TGTGCCAGCAGCCAAGGCGGAGCGGGGGAAGAGACCCAGTACTTC; CDR3 protein: CASSQGGAGEETQYF
D gene: NA; V gene: TRBV30; J gene: TRBJ2-7; clone size: NA; CDR3 DNA: TGTGCCTGGACCTACAGGGCCGCGGGCGAGCAGTACTTC; CDR3 protein: CAWTYRAAGEQYF
D gene: NA; V gene: TRBV21-1; J gene: TRBJ2-1; clone size: NA; CDR3 DNA: TGTGCCAGCAGCCGACGAGCCGGGTGGGCAGATGAGCAGTTCTTC; CDR3 protein: CASSRRAGWADEQFF
D gene: NA; V gene: TRBV28; J gene: TRBJ1-2; clone size: hyperexpanded; CDR3 DNA: TGTGCCAGCGGCTTATATCCCTTGGACCTTAACTATGGCTACACCTTC; CDR3 protein: CASGLYPLDLNYGYTF
D gene: NA; V gene: TRBV4-1; J gene: TRBJ1-5; clone size: NA; CDR3 DNA: TGCGCCAGCAGCCAAGGTAAAGGGATGTTCCAGCCCCAGCATTTT; CDR3 protein: CASSQGKGMFQPQHF
D gene: TRBD1; V gene: TRBV5-4; J gene: TRBJ2-5; clone size: NA; CDR3 DNA: TGTGCCAGCAGCTTGGGGCCCGGCGGGACAGGGTCTAAGGAGACCCAGTACTTC; CDR3 protein: CASSLGPGGTGSKETQYF
D gene: NA; V gene: TRBV11-1; J gene: TRBJ1-2; clone size: few; CDR3 DNA: TGTGCCAGCAGCTATTTGGGACCGGGAGGCTATGGCTACACCTTC; CDR3 protein: CASSYLGPGGYGYTF
D gene: TRBD1; V gene: TRBV28; J gene: TRBJ2-3; clone size: NA; CDR3 DNA: TGTGCCAGCAGTTTATGGGTGGCGAGGGGGCCCTCCCCCGATACGCAGTATTTT; CDR3 protein: CASSLWVARGPSPDTQYF
D gene: TRBD2; V gene: TRBV19; J gene: TRBJ2-1; clone size: NA; CDR3 DNA: TGTGCCAGTAGTATTACGGGAGGCTCCTACAATGAGCAGTTCTTC; CDR3 protein: CASSITGGSYNEQFF
D gene: TRBD1; V gene: TRBV2; J gene: TRBJ2-3; clone size: once; CDR3 DNA: TGTGCCAGCAGAGGTGGACAGGTTAGCACAGATACGCAGTATTTT; CDR3 protein: CASRGGQVSTDTQYF
D gene: TRBD1; V gene: TRBV25-1; J gene: TRBJ1-2; clone size: NA; CDR3 DNA: TGTGCCAGTTTTTCATCCGGGACAGACTATGGCTACACCTTC; CDR3 protein: CASFSSGTDYGYTF
D gene: TRBD1; V gene: TRBV7-6; J gene: TRBJ2-7; clone size: NA; CDR3 DNA: TGTGCCAGCAGCTGGGACAGGTCCTACGAGCAGTACTTC; CDR3 protein: CASSWDRSYEQYF
D gene: TRBD1; V gene: TRBV5-1; J gene: TRBJ2-7; clone size: NA; CDR3 DNA: TGCGCCAGCAGCTACCTTAGACAGGGGTTCATCGGCGAGCAGTACTTC; CDR3 protein: CASSYLRQGFIGEQYF
D gene: NA; V gene: TRBV27; J gene: TRBJ2-7; clone size: NA; CDR3 DNA: TGTGCCAGCAGTGTTCAGAGCTACGAGCAGTACTTC; CDR3 protein: CASSVQSYEQYF
D gene: NA; V gene: TRBV6-1; J gene: TRBJ2-2; clone size: NA; CDR3 DNA: TGTGCCAGCAAGCCCGGGACCAACGGGGAGCTGTTTTTT; CDR3 protein: CASKPGTNGELFF
D gene: TRBD2; V gene: TRBV11-2; J gene: TRBJ2-3; clone size: NA; CDR3 DNA: TGTGCCAGCAGATCTGGACTAGCGGGGGCAGATACGCAGTATTTT; CDR3 protein: CASRSGLAGADTQYF
D gene: NA; V gene: TRBV7-2; J gene: TRBJ1-2; clone size: NA; CDR3 DNA: TGTGCCAGCACGTGGACGGATGCTAACTATGGCTACACCTTC; CDR3 protein: CASTWTDANYGYTF
D gene: TRBD2; V gene: TRBV18; J gene: TRBJ2-1; clone size: NA; CDR3 DNA: TGTGCCTCTGATCCTAGCGGGGGCCTGAGCTCCTACAATGAGCAGTTCTTC; CDR3 protein: CASDPSGGLSSYNEQFF
D gene: NA; V gene: TRBV28; J gene: TRBJ1-4; clone size: NA; CDR3 DNA: TGTGCCAGCAGTTTGCCGGGTCGGATGAATGAAAAACTGTTTTTT; CDR3 protein: CASSLPGRMNEKLFF
D gene: NA; V gene: TRBV4-1; J gene: TRBJ1-2; clone size: NA; CDR3 DNA: TGCGCCAGCAGCCAAGATAGAAACAGCCTTTCCTATGGCTACACCTTC; CDR3 protein: CASSQDRNSLSYGYTF
D gene: NA; V gene: TRBV19; J gene: TRBJ1-1; clone size: NA; CDR3 DNA: TGTGCCAGTAGTCAGCAATCCGGGACTGAAGCTTTCTTT; CDR3 protein: CASSQQSGTEAFF
D gene: TRBD2; V gene: TRBV11-2; J gene: TRBJ2-1; clone size: NA; CDR3 DNA: TGTGCCAGCAGCTCGGCACCTAGCGGTGGCAATGAGCAGTTCTTC; CDR3 protein: CASSSAPSGGNEQFF
D gene: NA; V gene: TRBV13; J gene: TRBJ2-5; clone size: NA; CDR3 DNA: TGTGCCAGCAGCGTCGAGGGGCAGGTAGAGACCCAGTACTTC; CDR3 protein: CASSVEGQVETQYF
D gene: NA; V gene: TRBV19; J gene: TRBJ2-7; clone size: once; CDR3 DNA: TGTGCCAGTACAGGAGTCCGAGCGTACGAGCAGTACTTC; CDR3 protein: CASTGVRAYEQYF
D gene: NA; V gene: TRBV11-2; J gene: TRBJ1-5; clone size: NA; CDR3 DNA: TGTGCCAGCAGCTTAGGAGTCAATCAGCCCCAGCATTTT; CDR3 protein: CASSLGVNQPQHF
D gene: NA; V gene: TRBV10-2; J gene: TRBJ2-3; clone size: NA; CDR3 DNA: TGCGCCAGCAGTGAGACGAGTTACACAGATACGCAGTATTTT; CDR3 protein: CASSETSYTDTQYF
D gene: NA; V gene: TRBV28; J gene: TRBJ2-1; clone size: NA; CDR3 DNA: TGTGCCAGCACCACAGGGGGGGAGGGAGTCTACAATGAGCAGTTCTTC; CDR3 protein: CASTTGGEGVYNEQFF
D gene: NA; V gene: TRBV6-6; J gene: TRBJ1-3; clone size: few; CDR3 DNA: TGTGCCAGCAGTTACGTGGTCAGGGGCTCTGGAAACACCATATATTTT; CDR3 protein: CASSYVVRGSGNTIYF
D gene: NA; V gene: TRBV7-3; J gene: TRBJ2-1; clone size: NA; CDR3 DNA: TGTGCCAGCAGCCAATATGTAGGCTCCTACAATGAGCAGTTCTTC; CDR3 protein: CASSQYVGSYNEQFF
D gene: NA; V gene: TRBV6-6; J gene: TRBJ1-1; clone size: NA; CDR3 DNA: TGTGCCAGCAGCCCCGCGGGGATTGGGACTGAAGCTTTCTTT; CDR3 protein: CASSPAGIGTEAFF
D gene: NA; V gene: TRBV10-2; J gene: TRBJ2-5; clone size: NA; CDR3 DNA: TGCGCCAGCAGTGAGGTGGAGGAAGAGACCCAGTACTTC; CDR3 protein: CASSEVEEETQYF
D gene: NA; V gene: TRBV14; J gene: TRBJ2-1; clone size: NA; CDR3 DNA: TGTGCCAGCAGACGGTCCAACTCCTACAATGAGCAGTTCTTC; CDR3 protein: CASRRSNSYNEQFF
D gene: NA; V gene: TRBV13; J gene: TRBJ1-2; clone size: once; CDR3 DNA: TGTGCCAGCAGCTTCGCGGACAGCTTCTATGGCTACACCTTC; CDR3 protein: CASSFADSFYGYTF
D gene: NA; V gene: TRBV28; J gene: TRBJ2-5; clone size: NA; CDR3 DNA: TGTGCCAGCAGCCCAGGACAGCTTCAAGAGACCCAGTACTTC; CDR3 protein: CASSPGQLQETQYF
D gene: NA; V gene: TRBV7-6; J gene: TRBJ2-7; clone size: NA; CDR3 DNA: TGTGCCAGCAGTCCGGGGGTGGGCTACGAGCAGTACTTC; CDR3 protein: CASSPGVGYEQYF
D gene: TRBD2; V gene: TRBV13; J gene: TRBJ2-1; clone size: NA; CDR3 DNA: TGTGCCAGCAGCTCTCCGATATTAGCGGGACCCTACAATGAGCAGTTCTTC; CDR3 protein: CASSSPILAGPYNEQFF
D gene: TRBD1; V gene: TRBV19; J gene: TRBJ1-2; clone size: few; CDR3 DNA: TGTGCCAGTAGTCACATAAAGGACAGGCCAGACACGTCTGGCTACACCTTC; CDR3 protein: CASSHIKDRPDTSGYTF
D gene: NA; V gene: TRBV27; J gene: TRBJ2-7; clone size: NA; CDR3 DNA: TGTGCCAGCATACCTTGGGGCGAGCAGTACTTC; CDR3 protein: CASIPWGEQYF
D gene: NA; V gene: TRBV9; J gene: TRBJ1-4; clone size: few; CDR3 DNA: TGTGCCAGCAGCGCCCGACTATCAGCTAATGAAAAACTGTTTTTT; CDR3 protein: CASSARLSANEKLFF
D gene: NA; V gene: TRBV6-5; J gene: TRBJ2-2; clone size: NA; CDR3 DNA: TGTGCCAGCAGTTATCAGGGGCGCACCGGGGAGCTGTTTTTT; CDR3 protein: CASSYQGRTGELFF
D gene: NA; V gene: TRBV7-2; J gene: TRBJ2-1; clone size: NA; CDR3 DNA: TGTGCCAGCAGCATAACACCGGACTCCTACAATGAGCAGTTCTTC; CDR3 protein: CASSITPDSYNEQFF
D gene: TRBD1; V gene: TRBV7-8; J gene: TRBJ1-1; clone size: NA; CDR3 DNA: TGTGCCAGCAGCCTCATGGGACAGATCATGAACACTGAAGCTTTCTTT; CDR3 protein: CASSLMGQIMNTEAFF
D gene: NA; V gene: TRBV28; J gene: TRBJ1-5; clone size: NA; CDR3 DNA: TGTGCCAGCAGAAAGGGGGGTTATAGCAATCAGCCCCAGCATTTT; CDR3 protein: CASRKGGYSNQPQHF
D gene: NA; V gene: TRBV5-1; J gene: TRBJ2-7; clone size: NA; CDR3 DNA: TGCGCCAGCAGCTTGGCAGGCTCCCGGGACTCCAACTACGAGCAGTACTTC; CDR3 protein: CASSLAGSRDSNYEQYF
D gene: NA; V gene: TRBV11-2; J gene: TRBJ1-2; clone size: few; CDR3 DNA: TGTGCCAGCAGTACGTCACGCTATGGCTACACCTTC; CDR3 protein: CASSTSRYGYTF
D gene: NA; V gene: TRBV5-6; J gene: TRBJ1-6; clone size: NA; CDR3 DNA: TGTGCCAGCAGCTTATGGGAGGAGGATTCACCCCTCCACTTT; CDR3 protein: CASSLWEEDSPLHF